The 30 T cell receptor beta chains below all came from one sample that was sequenced in a study of memory CD4+ T cells and cytomegalovirus serostatus. Single viable CD3+CD4+CD8-CD45RO+ cells were sorted as the memory CD4+ T cells. The table came from immunoSEQ multiplex PCR; TCRdb's copy has only in-frame clones and leaves some out. Altogether some 41,000 clones are present, about 79% being singletons, with the ten largest covering roughly 6.5%. The sequencing input was memory CD4+ T cells from blood. These receptors came from an adult in good health and CMV-seronegative.

The chain links TRBV7-2 to TRBJ2-7; the match to TRBD1 covers 7 bases. The CDR3 runs 13 residues. Losses at the gene ends were 8 bases for V and 6 bases for J; bases not matched to a gene: 10. Per the germline V gene, CDR1 is SGHTA and CDR2 is FQGNSA. Here the CDR3 reads CASSPQGVGEQYF. The CDR3 nucleotides read TGTGCCAGCTCCCCCCAGGGGGTAGGCGAGCAGTACTTC.

V is TRBV5-4 and J is TRBJ2-5; 14 bases match TRBD2. With V trimmed by 0 bases and J by 5 bases, 3 bases remained unmatched. The germline CDR1 and CDR2 sequences are SGHNT and YYREEE (reference sequence). The CDR3 runs 16 residues. The CDR3 coding sequence is TGTGCCAGCAGCTTGGCGGGGACTAGCGGGAGCGAGACCCAGTACTTC. It translates to CASSLAGTSGSETQYF.

This chain uses TRBV28 with TRBJ1-3; possibly TRBD1 for D (6 bases). The CDR3 covers 16 residues. Trimming pared 7 bases from V and 4 bases from J, leaving 20 bases between. Germline-derived CDR1 and CDR2 are MDHEN and SYDVKM. CDR3 sequence reads: CASNTRKTGSGNTIYF. CDR3 sequence (DNA): TGTGCCAGCAATACAAGAAAAACAGGGAGCGGAAACACCATATATTTT.

This sequence joins TRBV11-2 and TRBJ1-2; D not certain. The CDR3 has 13 amino acids. The V end was cut by 1 base, the J end by 4 bases, with 7 bases between. Germline V lookup: CDR1 SGHAT, CDR2 FQNNGV. This CDR3 is CASSLGTAYGYTF. DNA for the CDR3: TGTGCCAGCAGCTTAGGTACAGCCTATGGCTACACCTTC.

The J gene is TRBJ2-5, the V gene TRBV19; TRBD1 matches at 12 bases. The CDR3 totals 17 residues. V lost 4 bases and J lost 5; bases outside the gene matches: 11. From germline, CDR1 is LNHDA and CDR2 SQIVND (reference sequence). The CDR3 bases are TGTGCCAGTAGTAGGGGAGGAGGGACAGGGGGCTCGGAGACCCAGTACTTC. This translates into CASSRGGGTGGSETQYF.

This clone was seen a handful of times. The chain links TRBV11-2 to TRBJ2-1, with D tentatively TRBD2 (6 bases). The germline V gene encodes CDR1 SGHAT and CDR2 FQNNGV. The CDR3 totals 16 residues. Trimming removed 2 bases at V and 1 base at J, with 12 bases between. The CDR3 reads CASSLSSGGSYNEQFF. The CDR3 DNA is TGTGCCAGCAGCTTAAGTTCCGGGGGATCCTACAATGAGCAGTTCTTC.

This rearrangement joins TRBV2 to TRBJ2-3, with D uncertain. This CDR3 spans 11 amino acids. Germline-derived CDR1 and CDR2 are SNHLY and FYNNEI. V lost 5 bases and J lost 2, with 2 bases in between. The CDR3 sequence: CASSSTDTQYF. The CDR3 DNA follows: TGTGCCAGCAGTTCCACAGATACGCAGTATTTT. The full variable domain, completed using reference TRBV2 and TRBJ2-3, is EPEVTQTPSHQVTQMGQEVILRCVPISNHLYFYWYRQILGQKVEFLVSFYNNEISEKSEIFDDQFSVERPDGSNFTLKIRSTKLEDSAMYFCASSSTDTQYFGPGTRLTVL.

The rearrangement joins TRBV19 to TRBJ2-5; possibly TRBD1 or TRBD2 for D (5 bases each). From germline, CDR1 is LNHDA and CDR2 SQIVND (reference sequence). Trimming shortened V by 4 bases and J by 6 bases, and 12 bases separated the two germline ends. The CDR3 consists of 13 residues. This CDR3 reads CASSTGTQQTQYF. CDR3 coding DNA: TGTGCCAGTAGTACTGGGACCCAGCAGACCCAGTACTTC.

This rearrangement joins TRBV19 to TRBJ1-1; D is possibly TRBD1 (5 bases). This CDR3 has 14 amino acids. Germline loops: CDR1 LNHDA, CDR2 SQIVND (reference sequence). V was pared by 9 bases and J by 1 base, with 15 bases between. In DNA form, the CDR3 reads TGTGCCAGCTTGCCAGACAGAGGGAACACTGAAGCTTTCTTT. This translates into CASLPDRGNTEAFF.

V is TRBV10-3 and J is TRBJ2-5; D is unclear. Trimming cost V 2 bases and J 6 bases, with 10 bases left between them. Germline CDR1 ENHRY, CDR2 SYGVKD. CDR3 size: 13 residues. CDR3 coding DNA: TGTGCCATCAGTGAGCGCCCTGAACAGACCCAGTACTTC. The encoded protein is CAISERPEQTQYF.

The V and J genes are TRBV10-1 and TRBJ2-1, with TRBD2 matching over 14 bases. The junction had 7 bases not matched to a gene; V was cut back by 6 bases and J by 9 bases. Germline V gene lookup returns CDR1 WNHNN and CDR2 SYGVQD (reference sequence). The CDR3 is 15 residues long. The CDR3 protein is CASSAGLAGVSEQFF. The CDR3 DNA reads as TGCGCCAGCAGCGCGGGACTAGCGGGAGTGAGTGAGCAGTTCTTC.

The genes are TRBV4-3 and TRBJ2-1, with D hard to call. This CDR3 has 15 amino acids. V was trimmed by 2 bases and J by 15 bases, leaving 23 bases between them. The germline CDR1 and CDR2 sequences are LGHNA and YSLEER. CDR3 loop: CASSQHDPGGRQWFF. CDR3 coding DNA: TGCGCCAGCAGCCAACATGACCCGGGTGGCAGGCAGTGGTTCTTC.

The chain has TRBV7-7 and TRBJ2-5; 7 bases are shared with TRBD1. Trimming took 1 base from V and 3 from J; bases not matched to a gene: 2. This CDR3 comprises 14 residues. Germline CDR1 reads SSHAT; CDR2 reads FNYEAQ (reference sequence). This CDR3 is CASSLVGQEETQYF. For the CDR3, the DNA is TGTGCCAGCAGCTTAGTTGGACAGGAAGAGACCCAGTACTTC.

This rearrangement joins TRBV7-3 to TRBJ2-4, with 10 bases that match TRBD1. CDR3 length: 15 residues. The ends lost 4 bases at V and 7 bases at J; junction bases unmatched: 7. CDR1 is SGHTA, CDR2 FQGTGA, per germline. CDR3: CASSSRRDRGNIQYF. The CDR3 coding sequence is TGTGCCAGCAGCTCGCGCCGGGACAGGGGCAACATTCAGTACTTC.

CDR3 in amino acids: CASSSPRGSYYEQYF. In DNA, the CDR3 is TGTGCCAGCAGTTCCCCCAGGGGGAGCTACTACGAGCAGTACTTC. The V gene is TRBV28, the J gene TRBJ2-7; 7 bases map to TRBD1. Trimming removed 4 bases from V and 3 bases from J; junction bases left unmatched: 9. Germline CDR1 reads MDHEN; CDR2 reads SYDVKM. The CDR3 contains 15 residues.

The chain combines TRBV5-1 with TRBJ2-7; D not resolved. The CDR3 has 12 amino acids. V lost 4 bases and J 3 bases, leaving 8 bases between the germline ends. In germline, CDR1 is SGHRS, CDR2 YFSETQ. Here the CDR3 reads CASSQDNYEQYF. The CDR3 DNA sequence: TGCGCCAGCAGCCAAGACAACTACGAGCAGTACTTC.

J is TRBJ2-1 and V is TRBV2, with D unclear. Germline assignment: CDR1 SNHLY and CDR2 FYNNEI. V lost 7 bases and J 4 bases, leaving 11 bases between the germline ends. CDR3 length: 13 residues. CDR3 DNA sequence: TGTGCCAGCACGGCCAGTAGATACAATGAGCAGTTCTTC. Translated: CASTASRYNEQFF.

The chain carries TRBV7-9 and TRBJ2-7; possibly TRBD1 or TRBD2 for D (5 bases each). V dropped 1 base and J dropped 5 bases, with 9 bases sitting between them. CDR3 length: 13 amino acids. Germline CDR1 SEHNR, CDR2 FQNEAQ (reference sequence). CDR3 sequence: CASSLGSGHEQYF. The CDR3 DNA follows: TGTGCCAGCAGCTTAGGATCGGGACACGAGCAGTACTTC.

V gene TRBV4-2 combines with J gene TRBJ1-2; possibly TRBD1 for D (5 bases). CDR3 length: 16 amino acids. Germline-derived CDR1 and CDR2 are LGHNA and YNFKEQ. The V gene lost 0 bases and the J gene lost 2 bases, with 13 bases spanning the gap. This CDR3 is CASSQDSGRGNYGYTF. The CDR3 DNA reads TGTGCCAGCAGCCAAGATTCGGGGCGGGGGAACTATGGCTACACCTTC.

The genes are TRBV4-3 and TRBJ2-3; D gene uncertain. Deletions cut 0 bases from V and 2 bases from J, with 12 bases between. Germline V lookup: CDR1 LGHNA, CDR2 YSLEER. The CDR3 sequence is 16 residues long. The CDR3 region has the DNA TGCGCCAGCAGCCAAGATGGTGTGGGCTTCACAGATACGCAGTATTTT. It yields the protein CASSQDGVGFTDTQYF.

The rearrangement uses TRBV5-6 and TRBJ1-4; D is uncertain. V was shortened by 2 bases and J by 0 bases, with 5 bases between the two germline ends. This CDR3 contains 14 residues. Germline V gene sequence: CDR1 SGHDT, CDR2 YYEEEE. The CDR3 loop reads CASSFSPTNEKLFF. DNA for the CDR3: TGTGCCAGCAGCTTCTCCCCAACTAATGAAAAACTGTTTTTT.

The CDR3 sequence: CASSNTGTASNQPQHF. The DNA of the CDR3 is TGTGCCAGCAGTAACACCGGGACTGCGAGCAATCAGCCCCAGCATTTT. This chain connects TRBV6-6 to TRBJ1-5, with a weak D call TRBD1 (5 bases). With 5 bases removed from V and 1 base from J, the gap between germline ends came to 15 bases. Germline assignment: CDR1 MNHNY and CDR2 SVGAGI (reference sequence). The CDR3 loop spans 16 amino acids.

The chain employs TRBV28 and TRBJ1-5, with TRBD1 identical over 9 bases. Looked up from germline, CDR1 is MDHEN and CDR2 is SYDVKM. CDR3 size: 15 residues. The ends lost 2 bases at V and 5 bases at J; junction bases unmatched: 4. In nucleotides, the CDR3 is TGTGCCAGCAGTTTAACAGGGGGCTGGGATCAGCCCCAGCATTTT. This codes for CASSLTGGWDQPQHF.

The J gene is TRBJ2-1, the V gene TRBV6-5, with D uncertain. The CDR3 loop spans 13 amino acids. Germline loops: CDR1 MNHEY, CDR2 SVGAGI. Trimming shortened V by 4 bases and J by 4 bases, and 8 bases separated the two germline ends. The CDR3: CASSSWPYNEQFF. DNA of the CDR3: TGTGCCAGCAGTTCCTGGCCTTACAATGAGCAGTTCTTC.

The V call is TRBV7-2, the J call TRBJ2-7; D ambiguous. The V end was cut by 0 bases, the J end by 2 bases, with 5 bases between. The CDR3 extends over 13 amino acids. Germline CDR1 is SGHTA and CDR2 is FQGNSA. The DNA for the CDR3 is TGTGCCAGCAGCTTAGCCCGGGCCTACGAGCAGTACTTC. Translated: CASSLARAYEQYF.

The rearrangement joins TRBV7-2 to TRBJ1-3, with 7 bases lining up with TRBD1. The junction had 4 bases not matched to a gene; V was cut back by 4 bases and J by 4 bases. This CDR3 region has 14 residues. Germline V CDR1 and CDR2: SGHTA, FQGNSA. The DNA of the CDR3 is TGTGCCAGCAGCTCGAGGGACAGAGGAAACACCATATATTTT. This sequence encodes CASSSRDRGNTIYF.

This sequence joins TRBV7-9 and TRBJ2-3; D is possibly TRBD2 (6 bases). Germline loops: CDR1 SEHNR, CDR2 FQNEAQ (reference sequence). V was cut by 5 bases and J by 0 bases, with 15 bases left in between. There are 16 residues in the CDR3. The DNA for the CDR3 is TGTGCCAGCAGCCCTCACCTCAGCGGGAGCACAGATACGCAGTATTTT. Translation gives CASSPHLSGSTDTQYF.

This chain uses TRBV28 with TRBJ1-1; D is uncertain. Trimming shortened V by 5 bases and J by 3 bases, and 10 bases separated the two germline ends. This CDR3 has 13 amino acids. Germline V gives CDR1 MDHEN, CDR2 SYDVKM. CDR3 region: CASSNTWDTEAFF. CDR3 DNA: TGTGCCAGCAGTAACACCTGGGACACTGAAGCTTTCTTT.

This clone has more than one count but fewer than ten. The V call is TRBV4-1, the J call TRBJ2-5; D may be TRBD1 (6 bases). The CDR3 has 15 amino acids. Germline CDR1 reads MGHRA; CDR2 reads YSYEKL. V was cut by 1 base and J by 2 bases, with 11 bases left in between. The DNA of the CDR3 is TGCGCCAGCAGCCAAGTTGCGGACAGTCAAGAGACCCAGTACTTC. Amino acid sequence: CASSQVADSQETQYF.

This chain uses TRBV5-4 with TRBJ2-1; 12 bases map to TRBD2. This CDR3 spans 14 amino acids. Per the germline V gene, CDR1 is SGHNT and CDR2 is YYREEE (reference sequence). The V gene end was trimmed by 9 bases and the J gene end by 8 bases; junction bases not matched to a gene: 9. CDR3 nucleotide sequence: TGTGCCACAAAACTAGCGGGAGGCCGGGATGAGCAGTTCTTC. It is translated as CATKLAGGRDEQFF.